These 16 T cell receptor beta chains were all obtained from the same sample, sequenced in a study of cytomegalovirus exposure and HLA in healthy donors. Sequenced by immunoSEQ multiplex PCR; TCRdb stores in-frame clones only, minus some. The table shows about 180,000 clones, with more than 75% occurring only once. Specimen: PBMCs. The receptors were sampled from a woman in her 30s in good health and CMV-seronegative.

This clone appeared a single time. The chain combines TRBV19 with TRBJ1-1; 7 nucleotides align to TRBD1. The CDR3 contains 17 residues. The V segment lost 6 bases and the J segment 4 bases; nucleotides outside the gene matches: 17. Germline V gene sequence: CDR1 LNHDA, CDR2 SQIVND (reference sequence). DNA of the CDR3: TGTGCCAGTAGCCGACCCCTCAGGGGGGCGCGGAGCACTGAAGCTTTCTTT. Its protein product is CASSRPLRGARSTEAFF. Together with reference TRBV19 and TRBJ1-1, the CDR3 gives the full variable domain: DGGITQSPKYLFRKEGQNVTLSCEQNLNHDAMYWYRQDPGQGLRLIYYSQIVNDFQKGDIAEGYSVSREKKESFPLTVTSAQKNPTAFYLCASSRPLRGARSTEAFFGQGTRLTVV.

This clone was counted a single time. The V gene is TRBV5-1, the J gene TRBJ1-6; D not certain. The CDR3 covers 14 residues. V was shortened by 0 bases and J by 10 bases, with 11 bases between the two germline ends. Germline V gene data show CDR1 as SGHRS and CDR2 as YFSETQ. The CDR3 sequence: CASSLEGVGSPLHF. The CDR3 DNA reads as TGCGCCAGCAGCTTGGAAGGAGTAGGATCACCCCTCCACTTT.

V is TRBV6-5 and J is TRBJ2-2; D is undetermined. V was shortened by 4 bases and J by 5 bases, with 2 bases between the two germline ends. CDR3 length: 11 residues. CDR1 and CDR2 from the germline V gene are MNHEY and SVGAGI. Written as DNA, the CDR3 is TGTGCCAGCAGTTCGACCGGGGAGCTGTTTTTT. Encoded protein: CASSSTGELFF.

In regard to this clone: Germline is not matched at one junction end, which may reflect a read error. CDR3 DNA: TGTGCTAGCAGCTTAGGTCTGGGACAGGGGTTTTCCAATGAGCAGTTCTTC. Residues: CASSLGLGQGFSNEQFF. The chain carries TRBV7-7 and TRBJ2-1, with 10 positions matching TRBD1. The CDR3 runs to 17 residues. Germline CDR1 reads SSHAT; CDR2 reads FNYEAQ (reference sequence).

The chain carries TRBV15 and TRBJ1-5; 8 bases map to TRBD1. V was clipped by 6 bases and J by 6 bases; unmatched bases: 7. In germline, CDR1 is LNHNV, CDR2 YYDKDF (reference sequence). The CDR3 is 14 amino acids. CDR3 sequence: CATSWQGASQPQHF. The CDR3 coding sequence is TGTGCCACCAGTTGGCAGGGGGCGAGTCAGCCCCAGCATTTT.

The V and J genes are TRBV29-1 and TRBJ2-5; D is perhaps TRBD1 (6 bases). V was cut by 6 bases and J by 3 bases, with 26 bases left in between. The germline V gene has CDR1 SQVTM and CDR2 ANQGSEA. The CDR3 totals 17 residues. In DNA, the CDR3 is TGCAGCGTCCCATCCCCGGGACACCTTTTATACAAAGAGACCCAGTACTTC. The encoded protein is CSVPSPGHLLYKETQYF. Full variable domain (rest looked up from reference TRBV29-1 and TRBJ2-5): SAVISQKPSRDICQRGTSLTIQCQVDSQVTMMFWYRQQPGQSLTLIATANQGSEATYESGFVIDKFPISRPNLTFSTLTVSNMSPEDSSIYLCSVPSPGHLLYKETQYFGPGTRLLVL.

The V and J genes are TRBV7-2 and TRBJ1-1; D unclear. Germline V gene sequence: CDR1 SGHTA, CDR2 FQGNSA. The CDR3 has 13 residues. Trimming pared 2 bases from V and 0 bases from J, leaving 4 bases between. CDR3 loop: CASSLSVNTEAFF. CDR3 in DNA: TGTGCCAGCAGCTTATCCGTGAACACTGAAGCTTTCTTT.

This chain links TRBV12-5 with TRBJ1-2, with D perhaps matching TRBD1 (5 bases). Germline CDR1 is LGHNT and CDR2 is FRNRAP. V lost 1 base and J lost 8, with 17 bases in between. This CDR3 is built from 15 residues. Written as DNA, the CDR3 is TGTGCTAGTGGTTTGGGGCCAGGGATCCCGGACGGCTACACCTTC. Its protein product is CASGLGPGIPDGYTF.

This clone has only a few counts. This chain joins TRBV4-2 and TRBJ2-3; 7 nucleotides agree with TRBD2. Trimming took 4 bases from V and 0 from J; bases not matched to a gene: 4. This CDR3 region has 15 residues. The germline V gene encodes CDR1 LGHNA and CDR2 YNFKEQ. CDR3 region: CASSPRLASTDTQYF. In DNA, the CDR3 is TGTGCCAGCAGCCCACGACTAGCCAGCACAGATACGCAGTATTTT.

V and J are TRBV6-5 and TRBJ2-1; a weak D match, TRBD1 (6 bases). The CDR3 has 11 amino acids. CDR1 and CDR2 from the germline V gene are MNHEY and SVGAGI. V lost 3 bases and J lost 12, with 9 bases in between. This chain's CDR3 is CASSYLGAQFF. For the CDR3, the DNA is TGTGCCAGCAGTTATCTGGGGGCGCAGTTCTTC.

J is TRBJ1-2 and V is TRBV13; D may be TRBD1 (5 bases). The length of the CDR3 is 12 residues. Germline loops: CDR1 PRHDT, CDR2 FYEKMQ (reference sequence). V lost 5 bases to trimming and J lost 3 bases, with 7 bases between them. The CDR3 here is CASSPRDYGYTF. CDR3 nucleotides: TGTGCCAGCAGCCCCAGGGACTATGGCTACACCTTC.

This rearrangement joins TRBV7-9 to TRBJ1-2; 7 bases match TRBD1. V was pared by 2 bases and J by 2 bases, with 5 bases of the junction left unmatched. The CDR3 sequence is 15 residues long. Germline-derived CDR1 and CDR2 are SEHNR and FQNEAQ (reference sequence). The CDR3 here is CASSLYEGANYGYTF. The CDR3 nucleotides are TGTGCCAGCAGCTTATATGAGGGGGCGAACTATGGCTACACCTTC.

The rearrangement joins TRBV2 to TRBJ2-5; D may be TRBD2 (5 bases). Per the germline V gene, CDR1 is SNHLY and CDR2 is FYNNEI. The ends were cut back, 6 bases at V and 5 bases at J, with 13 bases in the middle. This CDR3 is built from 13 residues. In DNA form, the CDR3 reads TGTGCCAGCAGCGGCGGGTCCCCTGAGACCCAGTACTTC. Translation: CASSGGSPETQYF.

J is TRBJ2-7 and V is TRBV10-2; D gene ambiguous. The CDR3 spans 14 residues. Trimming cost V 6 bases and J 2 bases, with 14 bases left between them. Germline lookup yields CDR1 WSHSY and CDR2 SAAADI. CDR3 sequence reads: CASSEVNSPYEQYF. DNA of the CDR3: TGCGCCAGCAGCGAGGTAAACTCGCCCTACGAGCAGTACTTC.

This chain links TRBV15 with TRBJ1-2, with D tentatively TRBD1 (6 bases). From germline, CDR1 is LNHNV and CDR2 YYDKDF (reference sequence). CDR3 length: 14 residues. The V end was cut by 2 bases, the J end by 10 bases, with 17 bases between. In DNA, the CDR3 is TGTGCCACCAGCAGACCGGACAGAGAGTCCGACTACACCTTC. It is translated as CATSRPDRESDYTF.

The chain links TRBV29-1 to TRBJ1-2, with D tentatively TRBD1 (5 bases). Per the germline V gene, CDR1 is SQVTM and CDR2 is ANQGSEA. The length of the CDR3 is 12 residues. The ends were cut back, 6 bases at V and 2 bases at J, with 10 bases in the middle. CDR3 bases: TGCAGCGTCCCTAGGGGAAACTATGGCTACACCTTC. It specifies CSVPRGNYGYTF.